Each of the 10 T cell receptor beta chains below was sequenced from the same sample in a study of CD8 T cells in ankylosing spondylitis. From the 5' RACE reads, TCRdb called clonotypes with MiXCR, one entry per CDR3 protein. The sample records 36,000 or so distinct CDR3 sequences, about 11% being singletons. Sequencing was done on a sample of synovial fluid, either unsorted or a sorted T cell fraction (not recorded which). The receptor set was obtained from a male donor with ankylosing spondylitis.

This clonotype was detected only a few times. This chain connects TRBV3-1 to TRBJ2-7; the match to TRBD2 covers 7 bases. V lost 8 bases, J lost 6 bases, and 4 bases stayed unmatched. Germline lookup yields CDR1 LGHDT and CDR2 YNNKEL (reference sequence). This CDR3 has 11 amino acids. CDR3 amino acids: CASQQRGEQYF. CDR3 sequence (DNA): TGTGCCAGCCAACAGCGGGGCGAGCAGTACTTC.

This clonotype occurred a few times. The chain carries TRBV5-5 and TRBJ2-6; D is unclear. Trimming cost V 2 bases and J 0 bases, with 6 bases left between them. The CDR3 length is 15 residues. The germline V gene encodes CDR1 SGHKS and CDR2 YYEKEE (reference sequence). The CDR3 here is CASSFYSSGANVLTF. CDR3 sequence (DNA): TGTGCCAGCAGCTTTTACAGCTCTGGGGCCAACGTCCTGACTTTC.

This clonotype has only a few counts. The chain has TRBV6-2 or TRBV6-3 and TRBJ1-5; no firm D call. The V end lost 0 bases, the J end lost 4 bases, and 10 bases lay between the germline ends. The CDR3 is made up of 15 amino acids. CDR1 and CDR2 (germline): MNHEY, SVGEGT. The CDR3 nucleotides read TGTGCCAGCAGTTACTCGACGGTGCGAAATCAGCCCCAGCATTTT. Its translation: CASSYSTVRNQPQHF.

The sample holds a few counts of this clonotype. The chain is built from TRBV7-9 and TRBJ2-4; D tentatively reads TRBD1 or TRBD2 (5 bases each). CDR1 and CDR2 (germline): SEHNR, FQNEAQ (reference sequence). Trimming removed 3 bases from V and 12 bases from J, with 12 bases in between. There are 12 residues in the CDR3. CDR3 amino acids: CASSFLGTTQYF. CDR3 bases: TGTGCCAGCAGCTTTTTAGGGACGACTCAGTACTTC.

In its sample, this clonotype was seen many times. The chain is built from TRBV7-2 and TRBJ1-2; D unresolved. The CDR3 is made up of 16 amino acids. V lost 1 base, J lost 7 bases, and 19 bases lay in between. Germline CDR1 reads SGHTA; CDR2 reads FQGNSA. The CDR3 spells CASSLGDNPRVGGYTF. CDR3 in DNA: TGTGCCAGCAGCTTAGGTGACAACCCTCGAGTTGGTGGCTACACCTTC. The full variable domain, rest sourced from reference TRBV7-2 and TRBJ1-2, is GAGVSQSPSNKVTEKGKDVELRCDPISGHTALYWYRQSLGQGLEFLIYFQGNSAPDKSGLPSDRFSAERTGGSVSTLTIQRTQQEDSAVYLCASSLGDNPRVGGYTFGSGTRLTVV.

This clonotype was seen at least ten times. The V call is TRBV5-8, the J call TRBJ1-1; 7 nucleotides agree with TRBD1. The germline V gene encodes CDR1 SGHTS and CDR2 YDEGEE. Unmatched junction bases numbered 7, after V lost 4 bases and J lost 7 bases. The CDR3 loop spans 13 amino acids. The CDR3 is CASSRLRTGEAFF. As DNA, the CDR3 is TGTGCCAGCAGCCGCCTCCGGACAGGTGAAGCTTTCTTT.

This clonotype appeared many times. The genes are TRBV7-3 and TRBJ2-3, with 8 bases that match TRBD2. Germline-derived CDR1 and CDR2 are SGHTA and FQGTGA. With 5 bases clipped from V and 3 bases from J, the junction kept 4 bases outside the gene matches. The CDR3 consists of 14 residues. This CDR3 reads CASSPSGSTDTQYF. The CDR3 DNA reads TGTGCCAGCAGCCCGAGCGGGAGTACAGATACGCAGTATTTT.

Turning to this clonotype: No DNA is shown, since the ends of the CDR3 on it are uncertain; the CDR3 is the one TCRdb lists. This chain uses TRBV23-1 with TRBJ2-2; the table names TRBD1, a call not compared with the DNA. TRBV23-1 is an ORF for which the function is uncertain. Counting both end residues, the CDR3 totals 17 amino acids. This chain's CDR3 is CASSQPLSGRRSGSCFF.

The chain carries TRBV9 and TRBJ2-1; TRBD2 aligns across 7 bases. V lost 0 bases to trimming and J lost 1 base; unmatched junction nucleotides: 19. CDR3 length: 21 residues. Germline V gene sequence: CDR1 SGDLS, CDR2 YYNGEE. In DNA, the CDR3 is TGTGCCAGCAGCGTAGGGCTAGCGGCTCAAAGACTCGCCGGGTCCTACAATGAGCAGTTCTTC. Translated: CASSVGLAAQRLAGSYNEQFF.

There are a few counts of this clonotype. This chain links TRBV4-3 with TRBJ2-2; 9 nucleotides match TRBD1. The CDR3 is 16 amino acids. With V trimmed by 3 bases and J by 5 bases, 7 bases remained unmatched. CDR1 and CDR2 from the germline V gene are LGHNA and YSLEER. This CDR3 is CASSHPGQGGTGELFF. The CDR3 nucleotides are TGCGCCAGCAGCCATCCGGGACAGGGTGGGACCGGGGAGCTGTTTTTT.